What follows are 22 T cell receptor beta chains derived from one specimen sequenced in a study of cytomegalovirus exposure and HLA in healthy donors. Vbeta (60) and Jbeta (13) primers were used in the PCR. Sequencing was performed with immunoSEQ multiplex PCR; in TCRdb, only in-frame clones are kept and a portion is missing. Here the sample spans some 85,000 clones, approximately 84% being singletons. The sample comprised PBMCs. The source of these receptors is a woman aged 45-65 years in good health and CMV-seronegative.

The rearrangement joins TRBV10-1 to TRBJ2-6, with D possibly being TRBD2 (5 bases). Trimming pared 2 bases from V and 4 bases from J, leaving 12 bases between. There are 16 residues in the CDR3. CDR1 is WNHNN, CDR2 SYGVQD, per germline (reference sequence). This CDR3 reads CASSEGRGLGANVLTF. The CDR3 DNA is TGCGCCAGCAGTGAGGGACGGGGATTAGGGGCCAACGTCCTGACTTTC.

The rearrangement joins TRBV28 to TRBJ1-5; 8 bases align to TRBD1. This CDR3 contains 20 residues. Germline V gene sequence: CDR1 MDHEN, CDR2 SYDVKM. Germline trimming cut 1 base from V and 0 bases from J; bases unmatched to any gene: 14. In nucleotides, the CDR3 is TGTGCCAGCAGTTTATTGTCAGGGGGCCTGATTCTTTATAGCAATCAGCCCCAGCATTTT. Its translation: CASSLLSGGLILYSNQPQHF.

On this clone itself: Different DNA sequences within this sample yield the same CDR3. J is TRBJ2-1 and V is TRBV7-9, with 12 nucleotides matching TRBD2. The CDR3 totals 15 residues. V was pared by 5 bases and J by 4 bases, with 3 bases of the junction left unmatched. Looked up from germline, CDR1 is SEHNR and CDR2 is FQNEAQ (reference sequence). This CDR3 reads CASSLGTSGYNEQFF. The CDR3 DNA is TGTGCCAGCAGCCTTGGGACTAGCGGGTACAATGAGCAGTTCTTC.

The genes are TRBV5-1 and TRBJ2-1, with D tentatively TRBD2 (5 bases). The germline V and J ends were trimmed by 0 bases and 4 bases, with 11 bases remaining between them. The germline gives CDR1 SGHRS, CDR2 YFSETQ. The CDR3 covers 15 residues. In DNA, the CDR3 is TGCGCCAGCAGCTTGGAGTTGTCGGGGTACAATGAGCAGTTCTTC. It specifies CASSLELSGYNEQFF.

The genes are TRBV11-3 and TRBJ2-5; tentatively, D is TRBD2 (6 bases). The CDR3 totals 15 residues. Per germline, CDR1 SGHNT and CDR2 YENEEA. V was shortened by 0 bases and J by 2 bases, with 10 bases between the two germline ends. CDR3 nucleotides: TGTGCCAGCAGCTTAGAGGGAGGCAAGCAAGAGACCCAGTACTTC. Protein sequence: CASSLEGGKQETQYF.

The chain carries TRBV28 and TRBJ1-2; 7 bases fit TRBD1. Germline-derived CDR1 and CDR2 are MDHEN and SYDVKM. Germline trimming cut 3 bases from V and 6 bases from J; bases unmatched to any gene: 10. The CDR3 runs 15 residues. Written as DNA, the CDR3 is TGTGCCAGCAGTTTTATTCAAGACAGGGTGAATGGCTACACCTTC. Its protein is CASSFIQDRVNGYTF.

This clone was counted a few times. The V call is TRBV7-2, the J call TRBJ1-5; D may be TRBD1 (6 bases). Trimming removed 5 bases from V and 7 bases from J, with 18 bases in between. Germline V CDR1 and CDR2: SGHTA, FQGNSA. The CDR3 contains 15 residues. The CDR3 spells CASSASQGFIQPQHF. CDR3 in DNA: TGTGCCAGCAGCGCATCTCAGGGGTTTATCCAGCCCCAGCATTTT.

There are a few counts of this clone. The chain employs TRBV7-6 and TRBJ2-3; D perhaps matches TRBD1 (5 bases). The CDR3 spans 16 residues. V was trimmed by 1 base and J by 6 bases, leaving 17 bases between them. The germline V gene encodes CDR1 SGHVS and CDR2 FNYEAQ. CDR3 DNA sequence: TGTGCCAGCAGCTTAGGGGGCGGTGGAACTGCGGATACGCAGTATTTT. This translates into CASSLGGGGTADTQYF.

This clone was seen a handful of times. CDR3 sequence (DNA): TGTGCCACCAGCAGAGTTGGGGGCAGTTACAATGAGCAGTTCTTC. This sequence encodes CATSRVGGSYNEQFF. The chain has TRBV15 and TRBJ2-1; tentatively, D is TRBD1 (6 bases). With 1 base removed from V and 4 bases from J, the gap between germline ends came to 11 bases. Germline V CDR1 and CDR2: LNHNV, YYDKDF (reference sequence). The CDR3 spans 15 residues. Full variable domain (missing parts from reference TRBV15 and TRBJ2-1): DAMVIQNPRYQVTQFGKPVTLSCSQTLNHNVMYWYQQKSSQAPKLLFHYYDKDFNNEADTPDNFQSRRPNTSFCFLDIRSPGLGDTAMYLCATSRVGGSYNEQFFGPGTRLTVL.

This clone came up once. CDR3 protein: CASSWGVRLNYEQYF. The DNA for the CDR3 is TGTGCCAGCAGTTGGGGGGTCCGACTAAACTACGAGCAGTACTTC. This sequence joins TRBV13 and TRBJ2-7, with a weak D call TRBD2 (6 bases). The germline V and J ends were trimmed by 6 bases and 3 bases, with 18 bases remaining between them. The germline gives CDR1 PRHDT, CDR2 FYEKMQ (reference sequence). This CDR3 has 15 residues.

This clone was seen once. The J gene is TRBJ2-5, the V gene TRBV6-5; D not resolved. CDR3 length equals 13 residues. CDR1 is MNHEY, CDR2 SVGAGI, per germline. V lost 6 bases and J lost 5, with 13 bases in between. This CDR3 reads CASRPGYGETQYF. In DNA, the CDR3 is TGTGCCAGCAGACCAGGCTATGGGGAGACCCAGTACTTC.

The J gene is TRBJ2-5, the V gene TRBV28; perhaps TRBD2 as D (6 bases). Germline assignment: CDR1 MDHEN and CDR2 SYDVKM. This CDR3 region has 14 residues. Trimming left V 3 bases short and J 2 bases short, with 10 bases between. CDR3 in amino acids: CASSFGGEQETQYF. CDR3 in DNA: TGTGCCAGCAGTTTCGGCGGGGAACAAGAGACCCAGTACTTC.

The chain is built from TRBV5-1 and TRBJ1-5, with D unclear. The CDR3 extends over 14 amino acids. V lost 0 bases and J 3 bases, leaving 7 bases between the germline ends. Germline V CDR1 and CDR2: SGHRS, YFSETQ. The CDR3 sequence is CASSLDTSNQPQHF. Written as DNA, the CDR3 is TGCGCCAGCAGCTTGGACACCTCCAATCAGCCCCAGCATTTT. The variable domain in full, completed from reference TRBV5-1 and TRBJ1-5, reads KAGVTQTPRYLIKTRGQQVTLSCSPISGHRSVSWYQQTPGQGLQFLFEYFSETQRNKGNFPGRFSGRQFSNSRSEMNVSTLELGDSALYLCASSLDTSNQPQHFGDGTRLSIL.

The chain links TRBV18 to TRBJ1-1; D is uncertain. CDR3 length: 16 amino acids. Trimming left V 3 bases short and J 10 bases short, with 24 bases between. Germline V gene lookup returns CDR1 KGHSH and CDR2 LQKENI. The CDR3 loop is CASSPSPPGGGTVAFF. The CDR3 nucleotides are TGTGCCAGCTCACCGTCCCCCCCGGGCGGAGGCACGGTAGCTTTCTTT.

J is TRBJ2-5 and V is TRBV9; 7 nucleotides agree with TRBD2. The CDR3 covers 15 residues. Germline V gene lookup returns CDR1 SGDLS and CDR2 YYNGEE. The V gene end was trimmed by 1 base and the J gene end by 4 bases; junction bases not matched to a gene: 7. CDR3 sequence reads: CASSVREGVGETQYF. CDR3 nucleotides: TGTGCCAGCAGCGTAAGGGAGGGTGTAGGAGAGACCCAGTACTTC.

This chain uses TRBV9 with TRBJ2-1; 11 nucleotides line up with TRBD1. V lost 0 bases and J lost 6; bases outside the gene matches: 5. The CDR3 covers 16 residues. Germline lookup yields CDR1 SGDLS and CDR2 YYNGEE. The CDR3 region has the DNA TGTGCCAGCAGCGTAGGGGGACAGGGGGGGGTCAATGAGCAGTTCTTC. Translated: CASSVGGQGGVNEQFF.

V is TRBV28 and J is TRBJ1-2; TRBD1 is a possible D gene (5 bases). This CDR3 has 14 amino acids. The V end lost 4 bases, the J end lost 3 bases, and 12 bases lay between the germline ends. The germline V gene has CDR1 MDHEN and CDR2 SYDVKM. The CDR3 DNA reads TGTGCCAGCAGTTGGGGGGGGGAGGACTATGGCTACACCTTC. This sequence encodes CASSWGGEDYGYTF.

This clone has just one count. This chain uses TRBV20-1 with TRBJ2-1; the match to TRBD2 covers 8 bases. CDR3 size: 11 residues. V shed 2 bases and J 10 bases; nucleotides not matched to a gene: 1. Per germline, CDR1 DFQATT and CDR2 SNEGSKA (reference sequence). The CDR3 bases are TGCAGTGCTAGAAGGACTAGCGAGCAGTTCTTC. The encoded protein is CSARRTSEQFF.

The V gene is TRBV28, the J gene TRBJ2-7; D perhaps matches TRBD2 (5 bases). This CDR3 has 13 amino acids. V was cut by 7 bases and J by 0 bases, with 10 bases left in between. Germline values: CDR1 MDHEN, CDR2 SYDVKM. CDR3 protein: CASMRRVSYEQYF. The CDR3 DNA is TGTGCCAGCATGCGGCGGGTCTCCTACGAGCAGTACTTC.

This clone turned up a few times. The chain carries TRBV5-4 and TRBJ1-1; 7 positions match TRBD1. Germline values: CDR1 SGHNT, CDR2 YYREEE (reference sequence). The CDR3 loop spans 16 amino acids. V was pared by 0 bases and J by 0 bases, with 5 bases of the junction left unmatched. DNA for the CDR3: TGTGCCAGCAGCTTGGGTCGACAGGGTTTGAACACTGAAGCTTTCTTT. Translation: CASSLGRQGLNTEAFF.

The chain combines TRBV5-4 with TRBJ1-4, with 9 positions matching TRBD1. The CDR3 is made up of 15 amino acids. CDR1 and CDR2 from the germline V gene are SGHNT and YYREEE (reference sequence). V lost 4 bases to trimming and J lost 7 bases; unmatched junction nucleotides: 8. The CDR3 protein is CASSHTGGDGEKLFF. In DNA form, the CDR3 reads TGTGCCAGCAGCCACACAGGGGGCGATGGTGAAAAACTGTTTTTT.

The rearrangement joins TRBV19 to TRBJ1-5, with TRBD1 identical over 10 bases. This CDR3 has 14 residues. The germline gives CDR1 LNHDA, CDR2 SQIVND (reference sequence). J was trimmed by 4 bases and V by 4 bases; bases with no gene match: 1. The CDR3 reads CASSRQGANQPQHF. DNA of the CDR3: TGTGCCAGTAGTAGACAGGGGGCGAATCAGCCCCAGCATTTT.